This T cell receptor beta chain was recovered during a study of human T cells and chemical hapten exposure (dated by TCRdb to about 2021). At the level of the whole study: For sensitization, 2% DPC in acetone was applied to a roughly 2 cm by roughly 2 cm area of upper inner arm skin. For TCR sequencing, blood came from 25 to 35 alopecia patients at anywhere from one to four time points (pre-sensitization, 2, 6 and 24 weeks). Libraries were pooled for sequencing, and variation in per-sample TCR yields was attributed mainly to small differences in library volumes within the pool. Patients additionally received weekly therapeutic DPC doses to the scalp throughout the roughly 24-week study period. The study tracked peripheral blood TCR repertoire changes in vivo during primary and secondary sensitization to the hapten diphenylcyclopropenone (DPC) in alopecia patients. The patient cohort, mostly female, included alopecia areata with under or over 50% scalp involvement, alopecia totalis and alopecia universalis. Patch testing on the upper back used Finn chambers containing 0.01% DPC, with scoring done after 6 days according to International Contact Dermatitis Research Group standards. Blood samples were taken from patients before sensitization (week 0) and at 2, 6 and about 24 weeks after DPC sensitization.

Including the terminal cysteine and phenylalanine, the CDR3 comprises 15 residues. CDR3 DNA is the only sequence kept; it has 45 bases, read in frame from the first base. From the germline V gene, CDR1 is MGHRA and CDR2 is YSYEKL. Trimming leaves V shorter by 1 base and J shorter by 8 bases, with the junction holding 9 bases beyond the gene matches. Study-wide findings and limitations: Significantly more large CDR3 similarity clusters were formed by expanded TCRs than by pre-sensitization or healthy control sets, consistent with antigen-driven responses. No change with DPC sensitization was found in the number of TCRs above 1 in 1000 frequency, and no evidence of global repertoire structure alterations was found. A positive correlation was found between the number of PT1 expanded TCRs and patch test score, with significance reached at thresholds 8, 16 and 32 but not 4. Alopecia, a presumed autoimmune disease, was present in all patients, so the immune response of the patients might differ from that of healthy individuals. Repeated subsampling changed both the strength of the expansion versus patch-test correlation and the threshold at which that correlation became significant.

Library creation used RACE. The instrument was a NextSeq 500. During library preparation, unique molecular identifiers were attached to individual cDNA molecules so that TCRs could be counted in a quantitative, reproducible way. From each blood RNA sample, both TCR alpha and TCR beta chains were sequenced. The original methods were these. The median number of TCRs per sample was roughly 98,000, ranging from 23,224 to 690,600. The Decombinator software suite was used to annotate the V, J and CDR3 of the TCR reads. To make PS versus PT1 abundance plots, every sample was subsampled to the same number of TCRs (28,000). TCRs were defined as expanded if absent before sensitization and observed at least eight times at the 2-week time point. Clones were called with MiXCR by TCRdb after fastp trimmed the public reads at Q25, and only in-frame beta chains were retained. Each CDR3 protein appears once, grouped with its most common genes and DNA. TCRdb, not the authors, supplied the V and J calls. This sample comprises about 96,000 distinct CDR3 sequences, 9.3% of them detected only once. The top ten clones comprise around 2% of the sample.

Points on this clonotype: The target of this receptor is not known. Nothing much larger sits one base from this clone, and base qualities are not available.

The time point label, read with the paper, signifies: patch test 2, 6 weeks after DPC sensitization. In light of the paper, this sample's treatment or condition label describes: therapeutic diphenylcyclopropenone sensitization with weekly scalp DPC. Blood at each patch-test visit was drawn before the patch test was applied. Eligible patients were aged 18 to 70, diagnosed with alopecia, deemed suitable for DPC therapy, and excluded if pregnant. Total RNA was isolated from unfractionated whole blood collected in Tempus Blood RNA tubes. The material sequenced was whole blood, taken in connection with sensitization to the hapten diphenylcyclopropenone (DPC). The receptor was isolated from a woman in her forties with alopecia areata. Some clones in this sample may be carry-over from other donors' samples. Rearrangement joined TRBV4-1 to TRBJ2-3, and TRBD1 aligns with 7 junction nucleotides. The bases read TGCGCCAGCAGCCAAGCAGACAGGGTGGGTGGTACGCAGTATTTT. This yields the protein CASSQADRVGGTQYF.